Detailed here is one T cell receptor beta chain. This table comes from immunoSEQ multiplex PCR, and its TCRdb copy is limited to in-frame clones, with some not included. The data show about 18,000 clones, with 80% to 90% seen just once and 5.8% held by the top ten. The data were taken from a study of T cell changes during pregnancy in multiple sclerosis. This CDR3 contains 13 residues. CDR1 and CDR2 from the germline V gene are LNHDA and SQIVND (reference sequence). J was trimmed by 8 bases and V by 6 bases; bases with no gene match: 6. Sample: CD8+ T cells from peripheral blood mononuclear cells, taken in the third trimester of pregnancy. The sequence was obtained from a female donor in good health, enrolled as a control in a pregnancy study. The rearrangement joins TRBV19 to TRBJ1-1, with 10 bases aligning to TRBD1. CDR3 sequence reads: CASRDRGYQEAFF. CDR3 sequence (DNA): TGTGCCAGTAGGGACAGGGGGTATCAAGAAGCTTTCTTT.